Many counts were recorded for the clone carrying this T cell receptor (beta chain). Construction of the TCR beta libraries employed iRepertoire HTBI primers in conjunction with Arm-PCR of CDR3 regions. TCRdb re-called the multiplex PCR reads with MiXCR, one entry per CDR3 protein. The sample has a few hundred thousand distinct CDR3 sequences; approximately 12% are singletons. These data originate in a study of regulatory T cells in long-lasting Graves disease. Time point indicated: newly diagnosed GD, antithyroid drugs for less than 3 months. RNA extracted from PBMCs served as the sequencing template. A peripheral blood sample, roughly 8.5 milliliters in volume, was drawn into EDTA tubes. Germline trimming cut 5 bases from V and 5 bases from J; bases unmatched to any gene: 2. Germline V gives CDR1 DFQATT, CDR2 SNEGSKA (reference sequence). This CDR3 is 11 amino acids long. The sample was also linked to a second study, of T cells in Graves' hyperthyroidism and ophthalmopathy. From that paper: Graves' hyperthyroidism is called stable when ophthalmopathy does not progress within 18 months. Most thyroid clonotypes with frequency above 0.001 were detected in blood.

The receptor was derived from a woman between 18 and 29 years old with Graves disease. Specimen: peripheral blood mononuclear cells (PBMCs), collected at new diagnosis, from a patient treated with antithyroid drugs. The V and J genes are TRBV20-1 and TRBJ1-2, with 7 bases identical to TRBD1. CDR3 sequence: CSAVGQYGYTF. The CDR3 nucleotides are TGCAGTGCTGTGGGACAGTATGGCTACACCTTC.